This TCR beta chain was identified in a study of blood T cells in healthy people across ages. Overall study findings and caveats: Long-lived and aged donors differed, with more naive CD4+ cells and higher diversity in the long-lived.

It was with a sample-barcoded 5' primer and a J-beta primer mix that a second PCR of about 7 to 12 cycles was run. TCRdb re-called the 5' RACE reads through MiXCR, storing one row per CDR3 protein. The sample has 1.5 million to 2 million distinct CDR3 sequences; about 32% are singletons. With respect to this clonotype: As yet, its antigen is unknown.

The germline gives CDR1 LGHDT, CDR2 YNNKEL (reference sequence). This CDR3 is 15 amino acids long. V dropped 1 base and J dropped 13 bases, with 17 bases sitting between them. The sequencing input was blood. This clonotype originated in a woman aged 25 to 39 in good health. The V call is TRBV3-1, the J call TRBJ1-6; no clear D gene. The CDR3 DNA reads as TGTGCCAGCAGCCAAGGCAAGGCGTCTACTTCGCCCCTCCACTTT. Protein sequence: CASSQGKASTSPLHF.